A selection of T cell receptor beta chains follows, all from one sample in a study of blood T cell repertoires in COVID-19. Profiled with immunoSEQ multiplex PCR; TCRdb holds only in-frame clones, not every one. Seen here are about 240,000 clones, 80% to 85% observed once, and the top ten hold under 15%. The sequencing sample was made of peripheral blood. These receptors came from a woman aged 55-75 years with active or convalescent COVID-19. Both conserved end residues are part of each CDR3. A D gene is named only where the DNA matches it firmly. Clone size is not always given. Where it is, it says once, few, many or a class for expanded clones.

clone_size j_call v_call d_call cdr3_aa cdr3_nt
- TRBJ1-2 TRBV6-5 - CASSASKGANYGYTF TGTGCCAGCAGCGCCTCAAAGGGGGCTAACTATGGCTACACCTTC
- TRBJ2-5 TRBV7-2 - CASSLVSPQETQYF TGTGCCAGCAGCTTAGTTTCCCCACAAGAGACCCAGTACTTC
- TRBJ1-4 TRBV9 - CASSQTGGHEKLFF TGTGCCAGCAGCCAGACAGGAGGTCATGAAAAACTGTTTTTT
- TRBJ1-1 TRBV2 - CASSARGQANTEAFF TGTGCCAGCAGTGCCAGGGGACAAGCGAACACTGAAGCTTTCTTT
- TRBJ2-2 TRBV11-3 - CASSPEGVTGELFF TGTGCCAGCAGCCCCGAAGGGGTCACCGGGGAGCTGTTTTTT
- TRBJ1-2 TRBV30 - CAWSVAGLYGYTF TGTGCCTGGAGTGTCGCAGGGCTCTATGGCTACACCTTC
once TRBJ1-2 TRBV27 - CASSPLREANYGYTF TGTGCCAGCAGTCCCCTTCGGGAGGCTAACTATGGCTACACCTTC
- TRBJ2-1 TRBV9 - CASSVVGTDNEQFF TGTGCCAGCAGCGTAGTAGGAACAGACAATGAGCAGTTCTTC
- TRBJ2-3 TRBV2 TRBD2 CASRLAGASTDTQYF TGTGCCAGCAGGTTAGCGGGGGCTAGCACAGATACGCAGTATTTT
once TRBJ2-7 TRBV5-1 TRBD2 CASSLAGGTYEQYF TGCGCCAGCAGCTTAGCGGGGGGGACCTACGAGCAGTACTTC
- TRBJ2-2 TRBV5-1 TRBD2 CASSLGAGGPTGELFF TGCGCCAGCAGCTTGGGAGCGGGGGGCCCCACCGGGGAGCTGTTTTTT
- TRBJ1-1 TRBV29-1 - CSVQAGHLNTEAFF TGCAGCGTACAAGCTGGACACCTGAACACTGAAGCTTTCTTT
- TRBJ2-2 TRBV5-5 - CASSTQGMGLAGELFF TGTGCCAGCAGCACCCAGGGTATGGGACTTGCCGGGGAGCTGTTTTTT
- TRBJ1-2 TRBV15 - CATSRAAQDVYTF TGTGCCACCAGCAGAGCAGCCCAGGATGTCTACACCTTC
- TRBJ1-2 TRBV30 TRBD1 CALRDRVDGYTF TGTGCCCTGAGGGACAGGGTGGATGGCTACACCTTC
few TRBJ2-1 TRBV5-5 TRBD1 CASSPDRVYNEQFF TGTGCCAGCAGCCCCGACAGGGTCTACAATGAGCAGTTCTTC
- TRBJ1-4 TRBV7-8 TRBD1 CASRTGTNNEKLFF TGTGCCAGCAGGACAGGGACCAATAATGAAAAACTGTTTTTT
- TRBJ1-5 TRBV19 TRBD1 CASSGDRAHYSNQPQHF TGTGCCAGTAGTGGGGACAGAGCACATTATAGCAATCAGCCCCAGCATTTT
few TRBJ2-3 TRBV2 TRBD2 CASSEAGSGGAADTQYF TGTGCCAGCAGTGAAGCGGGTAGCGGGGGGGCGGCAGATACGCAGTATTTT
- TRBJ1-2 TRBV5-1 TRBD1 CASSLAGQYYGYTF TGCGCCAGCAGCTTGGCGGGACAGTACTATGGCTACACCTTC
- TRBJ1-2 TRBV4-1 - CASSQGPTSKKGYTF TGCGCCAGCAGCCAAGGGCCCACCTCGAAGAAGGGCTACACCTTC
once TRBJ2-5 TRBV5-4 TRBD2 CASSPWGAGRQETQYF TGTGCCAGCAGCCCCTGGGGAGCGGGGAGGCAAGAGACCCAGTACTTC
few TRBJ2-1 TRBV6-2/TRBV6-3 - CASSYGGSGYNEQFF TGTGCCAGCAGTTACGGGGGTAGCGGATACAATGAGCAGTTCTTC
many TRBJ2-1 TRBV2 TRBD1 CASSRDRGLNEQFF TGTGCCAGCAGCCGGGACAGGGGGTTGAATGAGCAGTTCTTC
- TRBJ1-1 TRBV5-4 TRBD1 CASTGGQPNAANTEAFF TGTGCCAGCACCGGGGGACAGCCTAACGCGGCGAACACTGAAGCTTTCTTT
- TRBJ1-6 TRBV5-1 - CASRQGLSYNSPLHF TGCGCCAGTCGGCAGGGCCTCTCCTATAATTCACCCCTCCACTTT
once TRBJ1-3 TRBV6-6 - CASRVGPGNTIYF TGTGCCAGCAGGGTGGGGCCTGGAAACACCATATATTTT
- TRBJ1-1 TRBV30 - CAWTLGHPNTEAFF TGTGCCTGGACCCTGGGACACCCGAACACTGAAGCTTTCTTT
- TRBJ1-1 TRBV7-6 TRBD1 CASSLGADRGTEAFF TGTGCCAGCAGCTTAGGGGCCGACAGGGGCACTGAAGCTTTCTTT
few TRBJ2-1 TRBV3-1/TRBV3-2 TRBD2 CASSPTSGGAFEQFF TGTGCCAGCAGCCCGACTAGCGGGGGGGCGTTTGAGCAGTTCTTC
- TRBJ2-3 TRBV19 - CASSITGTDTQYF TGTGCCAGTAGTATCACAGGGACAGATACGCAGTATTTT
- TRBJ1-2 TRBV3-1/TRBV3-2 - CASSHGVRGGYTF TGTGCCAGCAGCCATGGGGTACGGGGTGGCTACACCTTC
once TRBJ1-5 TRBV6-2/TRBV6-3 - CASSSIFRGSNQPQHF TGTGCCAGCAGTTCAATCTTTCGGGGGAGCAATCAGCCCCAGCATTTT
- TRBJ2-1 TRBV12-5 TRBD2 CASGPGLAGGYEQFF TGTGCTAGTGGTCCGGGACTAGCGGGAGGGTATGAGCAGTTCTTC
- TRBJ1-1 TRBV3-1/TRBV3-2 TRBD1 CASTPIKKGQGYTEAFF TGTGCCAGCACCCCCATTAAAAAAGGACAGGGTTACACTGAAGCTTTCTTT
- TRBJ1-1 TRBV19 - CASSSGWTANTEAFF TGTGCCAGTAGTTCTGGTTGGACAGCGAACACTGAAGCTTTCTTT
- TRBJ2-1 TRBV24-1 TRBD2 CATSDGTSGVAYNEQFF TGTGCCACCAGTGATGGAACTAGCGGGGTTGCCTACAATGAGCAGTTCTTC
many TRBJ2-3 TRBV11-2 - CASSLGGATGTDTQYF TGTGCCAGCAGCTTAGGGGGCGCGACTGGCACAGATACGCAGTATTTT
many TRBJ1-2 TRBV28 TRBD1 CASSFRSGGGYGYTF TGTGCCAGCAGTTTCCGTTCAGGGGGCGGGTATGGCTACACCTTC
- TRBJ2-3 TRBV3-1/TRBV3-2 TRBD2 CASSPSGLNTDTQYF TGTGCCAGCAGCCCTAGCGGGCTCAACACAGATACGCAGTATTTT
- TRBJ2-7 TRBV2 TRBD1 CASSVGTGITYEQYF TGTGCCAGCAGTGTGGGGACAGGGATTACCTACGAGCAGTACTTC
- TRBJ1-1 TRBV6-5 - CASSSWNTEAFF TGTGCCAGCAGTTCGTGGAACACTGAAGCTTTCTTT
- TRBJ1-6 TRBV19 - CASSHRESSPLHF TGTGCCAGTAGTCACAGAGAAAGTTCACCCCTCCACTTT
once TRBJ1-2 TRBV3-1/TRBV3-2 - CASSLQGSYGYTF TGTGCCAGCAGCCTACAGGGTAGCTATGGCTACACCTTC
- TRBJ1-2 TRBV5-6 TRBD1 CASSRKGQDFGSGYTF TGTGCCAGCAGCAGAAAGGGACAGGATTTTGGTAGTGGCTACACCTTC
- TRBJ1-5 TRBV7-9 - CASSLQAQHF TGTGCCAGCAGCTTACAGGCCCAGCATTTT